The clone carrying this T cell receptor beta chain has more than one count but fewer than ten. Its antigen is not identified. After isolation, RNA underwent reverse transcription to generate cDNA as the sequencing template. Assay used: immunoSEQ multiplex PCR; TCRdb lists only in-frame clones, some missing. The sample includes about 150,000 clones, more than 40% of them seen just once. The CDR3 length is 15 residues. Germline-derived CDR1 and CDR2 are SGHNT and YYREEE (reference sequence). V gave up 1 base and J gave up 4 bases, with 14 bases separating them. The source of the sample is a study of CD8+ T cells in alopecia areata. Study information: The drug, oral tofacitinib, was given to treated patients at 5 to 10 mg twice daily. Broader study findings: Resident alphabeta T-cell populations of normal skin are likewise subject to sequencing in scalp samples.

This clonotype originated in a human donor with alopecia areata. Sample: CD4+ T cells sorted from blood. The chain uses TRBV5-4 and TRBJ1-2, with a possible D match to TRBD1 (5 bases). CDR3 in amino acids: CASSLFPGTSYGYTF. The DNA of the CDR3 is TGTGCCAGCAGCTTGTTTCCCGGGACTTCCTATGGCTACACCTTC.